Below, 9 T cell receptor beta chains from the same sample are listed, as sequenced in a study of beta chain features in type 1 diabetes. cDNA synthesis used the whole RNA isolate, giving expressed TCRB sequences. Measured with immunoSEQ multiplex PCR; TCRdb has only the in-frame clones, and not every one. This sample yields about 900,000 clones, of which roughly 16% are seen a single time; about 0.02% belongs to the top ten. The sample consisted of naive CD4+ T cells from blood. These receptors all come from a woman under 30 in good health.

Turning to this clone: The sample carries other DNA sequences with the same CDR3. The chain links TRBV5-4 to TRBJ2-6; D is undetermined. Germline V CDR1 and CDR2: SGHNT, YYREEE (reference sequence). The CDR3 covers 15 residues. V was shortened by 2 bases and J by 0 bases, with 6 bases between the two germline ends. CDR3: CASSFRSSGANVLTF. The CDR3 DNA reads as TGTGCCAGCAGCTTTCGGAGCTCTGGGGCCAACGTCCTGACTTTC. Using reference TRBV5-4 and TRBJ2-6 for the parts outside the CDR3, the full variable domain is ETGVTQSPTHLIKTRGQQVTLRCSSQSGHNTVSWYQQALGQGPQFIFQYYREEENGRGNFPPRFSGLQFPNYSSELNVNALELDDSALYLCASSFRSSGANVLTFGAGSRLTVL.

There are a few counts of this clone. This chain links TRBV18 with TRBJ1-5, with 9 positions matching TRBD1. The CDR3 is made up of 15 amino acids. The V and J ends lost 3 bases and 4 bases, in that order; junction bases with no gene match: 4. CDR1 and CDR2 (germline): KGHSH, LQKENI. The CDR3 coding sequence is TGTGCCAGCTCACCGGGACAGGGAGAGAATCAGCCCCAGCATTTT. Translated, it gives CASSPGQGENQPQHF.

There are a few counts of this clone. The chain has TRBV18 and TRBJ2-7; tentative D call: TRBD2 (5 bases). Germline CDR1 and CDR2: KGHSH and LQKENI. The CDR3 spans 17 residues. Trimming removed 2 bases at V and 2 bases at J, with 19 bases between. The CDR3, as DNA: TGTGCCAGCTCACCATCTCTGTCCGGACTCCAAGCCTACGAGCAGTACTTC. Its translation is CASSPSLSGLQAYEQYF.

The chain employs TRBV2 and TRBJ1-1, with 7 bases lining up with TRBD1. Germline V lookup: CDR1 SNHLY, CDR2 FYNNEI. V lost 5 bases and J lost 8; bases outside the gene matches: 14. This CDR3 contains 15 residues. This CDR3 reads CASSLTLDRAAEAFF. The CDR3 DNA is TGTGCCAGCAGTTTAACCCTTGACAGGGCAGCCGAAGCTTTCTTT.

CDR3 sequence reads: CATADSGRAYEQYF. CDR3 sequence (DNA): TGTGCCACCGCTGATAGCGGGAGGGCCTACGAGCAGTACTTC. V is TRBV19 and J is TRBJ2-7; 11 positions match TRBD2. Germline V gene sequence: CDR1 LNHDA, CDR2 SQIVND (reference sequence). V lost 10 bases to trimming and J lost 2 bases; unmatched junction nucleotides: 7. The CDR3 is made up of 14 amino acids.

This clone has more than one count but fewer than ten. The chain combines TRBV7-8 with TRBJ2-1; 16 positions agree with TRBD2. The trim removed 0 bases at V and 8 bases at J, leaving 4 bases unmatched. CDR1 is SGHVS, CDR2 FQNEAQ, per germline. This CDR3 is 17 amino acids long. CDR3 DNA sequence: TGTGCCAGCAGCTTAGCGCAGGGACTAGCGGGAGGGTATGAGCAGTTCTTC. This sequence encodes CASSLAQGLAGGYEQFF.

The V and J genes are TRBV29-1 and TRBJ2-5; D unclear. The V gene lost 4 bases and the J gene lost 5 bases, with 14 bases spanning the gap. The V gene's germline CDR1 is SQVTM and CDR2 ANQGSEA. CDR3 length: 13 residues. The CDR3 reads CSVANLGLETQYF. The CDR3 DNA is TGCAGCGTTGCGAACCTGGGATTGGAGACCCAGTACTTC. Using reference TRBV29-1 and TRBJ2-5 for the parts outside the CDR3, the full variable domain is SAVISQKPSRDICQRGTSLTIQCQVDSQVTMMFWYRQQPGQSLTLIATANQGSEATYESGFVIDKFPISRPNLTFSTLTVSNMSPEDSSIYLCSVANLGLETQYFGPGTRLLVL.

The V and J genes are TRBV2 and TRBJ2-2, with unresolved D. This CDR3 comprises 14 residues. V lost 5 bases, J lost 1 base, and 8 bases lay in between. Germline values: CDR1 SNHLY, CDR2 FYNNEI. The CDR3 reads CASSLYLNTGELFF. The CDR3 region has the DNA TGTGCCAGCAGTCTTTACTTGAACACCGGGGAGCTGTTTTTT.

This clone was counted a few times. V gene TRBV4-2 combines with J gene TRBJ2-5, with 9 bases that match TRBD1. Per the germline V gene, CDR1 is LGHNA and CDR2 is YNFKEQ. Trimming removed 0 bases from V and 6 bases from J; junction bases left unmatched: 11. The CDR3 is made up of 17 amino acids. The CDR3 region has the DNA TGTGCCAGCAGCCAAGAGCCCCCCTCGACAGGGGGACAGACCCAGTACTTC. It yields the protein CASSQEPPSTGGQTQYF.